One sample yielded the 27 T cell receptor beta chains listed below, sequenced in a study of spatial heterogeneity in lung cancer. Findings of the study overall: Counts of expanded intratumoral alpha and beta TCRs tracked tumor mutation counts.

Antigen specificity for these receptors is unknown. Described time point: sample taken at primary tumor resection. In TCRdb, the 5' RACE reads were re-called with MiXCR into one record per CDR3 protein. The sample holds fewer than 30,000 distinct CDR3 sequences, approximately 7% seen once. Material: lung tumor tissue, obtained at surgery. The source is a male donor with early-stage non-small cell lung cancer.

In its sample, this clonotype was seen many times. The V and J genes are TRBV7-2 and TRBJ1-6; D not resolved. Per the germline V gene, CDR1 is SGHTA and CDR2 is FQGNSA. The CDR3 is 14 residues long. The germline V and J ends were trimmed by 2 bases and 8 bases, with 10 bases remaining between them. CDR3 DNA: TGTGCCAGCAGCTTAATTGGAAATTATTCACCCCTCCACTTT. This gives the protein CASSLIGNYSPLHF.

This clonotype was detected ten times or more. The gene calls are TRBV18 and TRBJ2-5; weak D call: TRBD2 (5 bases). Germline values: CDR1 KGHSH, CDR2 LQKENI. The V and J ends lost 4 bases and 0 bases respectively, with 6 bases between them. The CDR3 runs to 13 residues. The CDR3 coding sequence is TGTGCCAGCTCACGGACTTACCAAGAGACCCAGTACTTC. It yields the protein CASSRTYQETQYF. Drawing the rest from reference TRBV18 and TRBJ2-5, the complete variable domain is NAGVMQNPRHLVRRRGQEARLRCSPMKGHSHVYWYRQLPEEGLKFMVYLQKENIIDESGMPKERFSAEFPKEGPSILRIQQVVRGDSAAYFCASSRTYQETQYFGPGTRLLVL.

The chain employs TRBV28 and TRBJ2-3, with 8 nucleotides matching TRBD2. The CDR3 runs 16 residues. Germline CDR1 is MDHEN and CDR2 is SYDVKM. V was clipped by 8 bases and J by 7 bases; unmatched bases: 17. The CDR3 nucleotides are TGTGCCAGCCAGATCTCTGGCGGGGGGATCCCAAATACGCAGTATTTT. Residues: CASQISGGGIPNTQYF. Filled out from reference TRBV28 and TRBJ2-3, the complete variable domain reads DVKVTQSSRYLVKRTGEKVFLECVQDMDHENMFWYRQDPGLGLRLIYFSYDVKMKEKGDIPEGYSVSREKKERFSLILESASTNQTSMYLCASQISGGGIPNTQYFGPGTRLTVL.

This clonotype was counted at least ten times. J is TRBJ2-7 and V is TRBV6-5; maybe TRBD1 (6 bases). Between the trimmed V and J ends, which lost 6 bases and 4 bases, there was a span of 13 bases. This CDR3 has 13 amino acids. CDR1 and CDR2 (germline): MNHEY, SVGAGI. The CDR3 bases are TGTGCCAGCAGGAGGACAGCCGAGTACGAGCAGTACTTC. It translates to CASRRTAEYEQYF.

This clonotype was detected many times. The chain combines TRBV28 with TRBJ2-1; D not resolved. Germline assignment: CDR1 MDHEN and CDR2 SYDVKM. This CDR3 has 17 amino acids. V lost 1 base and J 0 bases, leaving 13 bases between the germline ends. CDR3 sequence: CASSLLNPESSYNEQFF. CDR3 sequence (DNA): TGTGCCAGCAGTTTATTAAATCCTGAAAGCTCCTACAATGAGCAGTTCTTC.

V is TRBV7-8 and J is TRBJ1-1, with D uncertain. Germline V CDR1 and CDR2: SGHVS, FQNEAQ. V was cut by 3 bases and J by 5 bases, with 13 bases left in between. The CDR3 totals 14 residues. Here the CDR3 reads CASSFNPGSTEAFF. The CDR3 bases are TGTGCCAGCAGCTTCAACCCCGGGAGTACTGAAGCTTTCTTT.

The chain has TRBV28 and TRBJ1-5; D is ambiguous. Trimming removed 7 bases at V and 1 base at J, with 11 bases between. Germline V gene sequence: CDR1 MDHEN, CDR2 SYDVKM. The CDR3 consists of 14 residues. The CDR3 DNA is TGTGCCAGCATCCCCCGGGAAAGCAATCAGCCCCAGCATTTT. Translated, it gives CASIPRESNQPQHF.

The chain carries TRBV2 and TRBJ2-3, with TRBD2 matching 8 bases. This CDR3 comprises 14 residues. V dropped 6 bases and J dropped 1; count of bases not matched to a gene: 3. Germline CDR1 reads SNHLY; CDR2 reads FYNNEI. The CDR3 coding sequence is TGTGCCAGCAGGCTAGCGGGCGGCACAGATACGCAGTATTTT. It yields the protein CASRLAGGTDTQYF.

This clonotype was picked up many times. The chain recombines TRBV3-1 with TRBJ2-5, with 14 bases that match TRBD2. There are 18 residues in the CDR3. V gave up 0 bases and J gave up 5 bases; unmatched junction bases: 8. Per the germline V gene, CDR1 is LGHDT and CDR2 is YNNKEL (reference sequence). The CDR3 here is CASSQDQGLAGGEETQYF. The CDR3 DNA follows: TGTGCCAGCAGCCAAGATCAAGGACTAGCGGGGGGCGAGGAGACCCAGTACTTC.

This clonotype came up many times. The chain employs TRBV3-1 and TRBJ2-7; perhaps TRBD1 as D (6 bases). This CDR3 is built from 14 residues. With 5 bases removed from V and 2 bases from J, the gap between germline ends came to 13 bases. The germline V gene has CDR1 LGHDT and CDR2 YNNKEL (reference sequence). The CDR3 loop is CASSSYRDAYEQYF. The DNA for the CDR3 is TGTGCCAGCAGCTCCTACAGGGACGCCTACGAGCAGTACTTC.

Many counts were recorded for this clonotype. The chain is built from TRBV6-5 and TRBJ1-1; 7 nucleotides line up with TRBD1. J was trimmed by 4 bases and V by 2 bases; bases with no gene match: 7. The CDR3 runs 15 residues. Germline values: CDR1 MNHEY, CDR2 SVGAGI. The CDR3 DNA reads TGTGCCAGCAGTTACACTCCGGGACAGATCACTGAAGCTTTCTTT. Translation gives CASSYTPGQITEAFF.

The rearrangement links TRBV10-3 to TRBJ2-2, with D perhaps given as TRBD1 or TRBD2 (7 bases each). Germline CDR1 ENHRY, CDR2 SYGVKD. V lost 5 bases to trimming and J lost 2 bases, with 12 bases between them. This CDR3 has 15 amino acids. In DNA form, the CDR3 reads TGTGCCATCAGTACAGGGGACTACAACACCGGGGAGCTGTTTTTT. Amino acids: CAISTGDYNTGELFF.

This clonotype was seen a handful of times. The rearrangement links TRBV14 to TRBJ2-1; the D is unclear. Trimming removed 8 bases at V and 0 bases at J, with 14 bases between. The CDR3 consists of 15 residues. The V gene's germline CDR1 is SGHDN and CDR2 FVKESK. DNA of the CDR3: TGTGCCAGCGGGGTTGGTAGAGTCTCCTACAATGAGCAGTTCTTC. The encoded protein is CASGVGRVSYNEQFF.

This clonotype showed up many times. CDR3 bases: TGCGCCAGCAGCGACGGTGCAGGGGGATCGTACTACGAGCAGTACTTC. Translation gives CASSDGAGGSYYEQYF. This sequence joins TRBV10-1 and TRBJ2-7; 7 bases agree with TRBD1. The CDR3 loop spans 16 amino acids. V dropped 6 bases and J dropped 3; count of bases not matched to a gene: 14. Per germline, CDR1 WNHNN and CDR2 SYGVQD (reference sequence).

This clonotype was counted a few times. The chain joins TRBV12-3 or TRBV12-4 to TRBJ1-2; D remains ambiguous. Trimming left V 3 bases short and J 3 bases short, with 8 bases between. The CDR3 covers 13 residues. The chain's CDR3 is CASSLATYYGYTF. The DNA for the CDR3 is TGTGCCAGCAGTTTGGCCACCTACTATGGCTACACCTTC.

This chain links TRBV7-2 with TRBJ2-7, with no clear D. CDR1 and CDR2 (germline): SGHTA, FQGNSA. The CDR3 is 15 residues long. V lost 1 base to trimming and J lost 1 base, with 11 bases between them. The CDR3 DNA reads TGTGCCAGCAGCTTAGTTCCCGGAACGTCCTACGAGCAGTACTTC. Translated, it gives CASSLVPGTSYEQYF.

V gene TRBV12-3 or TRBV12-4 combines with J gene TRBJ2-1; the match to TRBD1 covers 7 bases. The J segment lost 6 bases and the V segment lost 4 bases, leaving 6 bases of the junction unmatched. The CDR3 consists of 14 residues. The CDR3 DNA reads as TGTGCCAGCAGTTCGCCTGGGACAGTCAATGAGCAGTTCTTC. This translates into CASSSPGTVNEQFF.

This clonotype was detected only a few times. V usage is TRBV6-5 and J usage is TRBJ1-2, with D possibly TRBD1 on 5 matching bases. Trimming took 5 bases from V and 7 from J, leaving 20 bases between them. The CDR3 covers 15 residues. Germline V lookup: CDR1 MNHEY, CDR2 SVGAGI. The CDR3 bases are TGTGCCAGCAGTCCCTCTCTCAGGGCTTCTCGTGGCTACACCTTC. This sequence encodes CASSPSLRASRGYTF.

In this sample, this clonotype turned up many times. This chain links TRBV29-1 with TRBJ2-7, with D hard to call. Germline V lookup: CDR1 SQVTM, CDR2 ANQGSEA. The CDR3 is made up of 13 amino acids. Trimming cost V 6 bases and J 3 bases, with 15 bases left between them. CDR3 sequence: CSVWEHLNYEQYF. DNA of the CDR3: TGCAGCGTGTGGGAACACTTGAACTACGAGCAGTACTTC.

The chain employs TRBV7-2 and TRBJ1-1, with 7 bases identical to TRBD1. CDR1 and CDR2 (germline): SGHTA, FQGNSA. With 5 bases clipped from V and 10 bases from J, the junction kept 13 bases outside the gene matches. CDR3 length equals 14 residues. CDR3 protein: CASSKNLAQGVAFF. CDR3 DNA: TGTGCCAGCAGCAAAAACTTAGCCCAGGGGGTAGCTTTCTTT.

The table lists this clonotype with many counts. V usage is TRBV20-1 and J usage is TRBJ1-2; D perhaps matches TRBD1 (5 bases). The germline V gene encodes CDR1 DFQATT and CDR2 SNEGSKA (reference sequence). The CDR3 covers 14 residues. Trimming left V 1 base short and J 0 bases short, with 9 bases between. This CDR3 is CSARGGDSNYGYTF. The CDR3 nucleotides read TGCAGTGCTAGAGGGGGGGATTCTAACTATGGCTACACCTTC.

The sample holds a few counts of this clonotype. The chain uses TRBV20-1 and TRBJ1-1; D may be TRBD1 (5 bases). The V end lost 3 bases, the J end lost 5 bases, and 16 bases lay between the germline ends. Germline V gene sequence: CDR1 DFQATT, CDR2 SNEGSKA (reference sequence). The CDR3 extends over 14 amino acids. CDR3 sequence reads: CSASDRGVWTEAFF. The CDR3 region has the DNA TGCAGTGCTAGCGACAGAGGAGTTTGGACTGAAGCTTTCTTT.

This clonotype was detected a few times. The chain recombines TRBV6-5 with TRBJ2-4; TRBD2 might be the D (5 bases). From germline, CDR1 is MNHEY and CDR2 SVGAGI. The CDR3 spans 13 residues. V lost 6 bases to trimming and J lost 6 bases, with 12 bases between them. The CDR3 loop reads CASSLRRGNIQYF. CDR3 DNA sequence: TGTGCCAGCAGCCTCCGACGGGGAAACATTCAGTACTTC.

This clonotype appeared many times. V gene TRBV28 combines with J gene TRBJ1-1; no firm D call. CDR3 length: 14 residues. CDR1 is MDHEN, CDR2 SYDVKM, per germline. V was clipped by 3 bases and J by 0 bases, with 8 bases between them. This chain's CDR3 is CASSFPGMNTEAFF. Written as DNA, the CDR3 is TGTGCCAGCAGTTTTCCAGGTATGAACACTGAAGCTTTCTTT.

This clonotype showed up just once. The chain couples TRBV6-2 or TRBV6-3 to TRBJ2-7, with D maybe TRBD2 (6 bases). The CDR3 totals 14 residues. V gave up 2 bases and J gave up 2 bases, with 10 bases separating them. Germline V gene lookup returns CDR1 MNHEY and CDR2 SVGEGT. The CDR3 bases are TGTGCCAGCAGTTACCGACTAGGAACCTACGAGCAGTACTTC. Its translation: CASSYRLGTYEQYF.

This clonotype was picked up many times. The V and J genes are TRBV7-9 and TRBJ1-6; D is possibly TRBD1 (5 bases). The CDR3 loop spans 14 amino acids. Germline CDR1 is SEHNR and CDR2 is FQNEAQ (reference sequence). Trimming removed 4 bases at V and 10 bases at J, with 14 bases between. The CDR3 DNA reads as TGTGCCAGCAGCTCCGCAGGGTTCCGGTCACCCCTCCACTTT. Translated: CASSSAGFRSPLHF.

This clonotype was recorded at least ten times. This rearrangement joins TRBV13 to TRBJ1-4, with D perhaps TRBD1 (5 bases). CDR1 is PRHDT and CDR2 is FYEKMQ in the germline V gene (reference sequence). Trimming stripped 5 bases from V and 6 bases from J, with 13 bases between. This CDR3 has 14 residues. CDR3 bases: TGTGCCAGCAGCCGTGGGGGGTTGGATGAAAAACTGTTTTTT. Encoded protein: CASSRGGLDEKLFF.